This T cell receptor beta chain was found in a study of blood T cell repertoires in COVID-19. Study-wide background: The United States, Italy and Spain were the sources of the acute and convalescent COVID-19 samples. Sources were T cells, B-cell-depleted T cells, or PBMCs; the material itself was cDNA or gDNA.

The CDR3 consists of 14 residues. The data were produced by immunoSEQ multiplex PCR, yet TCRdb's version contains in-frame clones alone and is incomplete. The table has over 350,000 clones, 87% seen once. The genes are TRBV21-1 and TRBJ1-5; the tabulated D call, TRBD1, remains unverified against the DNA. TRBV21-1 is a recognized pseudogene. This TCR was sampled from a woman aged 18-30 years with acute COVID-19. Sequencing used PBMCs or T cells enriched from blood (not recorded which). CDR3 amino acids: CASSRKQGSQPQHF. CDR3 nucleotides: TGTGCCAGCAGCAGAAAGCAGGGGAGTCAGCCCCAGCATTTT.